This entry lists 9 T cell receptor beta chains sequenced from one sample in a study of blood T cell repertoires in COVID-19 (dated by TCRdb to the early 2020s). Library generation was performed with the immunoSEQ multiplex PCR assay. Held by TCRdb, this immuneACCESS table contains in-frame sequences only and omits some clones. Under half of the omission traces to an unresolved V gene where checked; the cause of the rest is unknown. Counted in this sample were 70,000 to 95,000 clones; over 70% of them appeared once. 9.5% to 15% of the sample goes to the ten largest clones. Material: peripheral blood. The receptors derive from a woman aged 40 to 49 with active or convalescent COVID-19.

V gene TRBV5-6 combines with J gene TRBJ2-7; 7 bases line up with TRBD2. This CDR3 has 14 amino acids. V dropped 0 bases and J dropped 4; count of bases not matched to a gene: 4. CDR1 is SGHDT, CDR2 YYEEEE, per germline. The chain's CDR3 is CASSLGTRGYEQYF. The DNA for the CDR3 is TGTGCCAGCAGCTTGGGGACTAGGGGTTACGAGCAGTACTTC.

The genes are TRBV20-1 and TRBJ2-5; the D is unclear. The CDR3 length is 11 residues. Germline values: CDR1 DFQATT, CDR2 SNEGSKA (reference sequence). Trimming removed 8 bases at V and 5 bases at J, with 12 bases between. The CDR3 sequence: CSPTSWETQYF. The CDR3 DNA sequence: TGCAGTCCTACCAGTTGGGAGACCCAGTACTTC.

The chain couples TRBV4-1 to TRBJ2-7, with D perhaps TRBD2 (6 bases). The germline CDR1 and CDR2 sequences are MGHRA and YSYEKL. V lost 2 bases and J 2 bases, leaving 13 bases between the germline ends. The CDR3 sequence is 15 residues long. The DNA for the CDR3 is TGCGCCAGCAGCCAATTTTGGGAGGATACCTACGAGCAGTACTTC. This gives the protein CASSQFWEDTYEQYF.

The chain uses TRBV2 and TRBJ2-5; a possible D gene is TRBD1 (5 bases). The CDR3 has 13 amino acids. In germline, CDR1 is SNHLY, CDR2 FYNNEI. The V gene lost 6 bases and the J gene lost 6 bases, with 14 bases spanning the gap. The CDR3 sequence is CASRITRDQTQYF. In DNA form, the CDR3 reads TGTGCCAGCAGGATCACCAGGGATCAGACCCAGTACTTC.

The chain joins TRBV10-2 to TRBJ1-1, with TRBD1 as a possible D gene (5 bases). Germline lookup yields CDR1 WSHSY and CDR2 SAAADI. This CDR3 is built from 14 residues. V was trimmed by 1 base and J by 3 bases, leaving 9 bases between them. This chain's CDR3 is CASSEWGADTEAFF. CDR3 DNA sequence: TGCGCCAGCAGTGAGTGGGGCGCGGACACTGAAGCTTTCTTT.

Many counts were recorded for this clone. V is TRBV18 and J is TRBJ2-7; 11 bases line up with TRBD2. Germline loops: CDR1 KGHSH, CDR2 LQKENI. CDR3 size: 17 residues. The ends lost 3 bases at V and 3 bases at J; junction bases unmatched: 10. In DNA form, the CDR3 reads TGTGCCAGCTCACCGGAACTAGCGGGAGATAGGCGCTACGAGCAGTACTTC. Translating gives CASSPELAGDRRYEQYF.

This clone was counted only a few times. The chain links TRBV5-1 to TRBJ1-2; D is unclear. The germline V and J ends were trimmed by 2 bases and 4 bases, with 12 bases remaining between them. The CDR3 covers 14 residues. Germline V gene sequence: CDR1 SGHRS, CDR2 YFSETQ. Here the CDR3 reads CASSFTGRSYGYTF. In DNA, the CDR3 is TGCGCCAGCAGCTTCACTGGGAGATCCTATGGCTACACCTTC.

CDR3 nucleotide sequence: TGTGCCAGCAGCGTAGCCCACAGGAGCTCTGGAAACACCATATATTTT. It encodes CASSVAHRSSGNTIYF. The rearrangement joins TRBV9 to TRBJ1-3; the D gene is possibly TRBD1 (5 bases). The CDR3 extends over 16 amino acids. The V and J ends lost 0 bases and 0 bases respectively, with 10 bases between them. The V gene's germline CDR1 is SGDLS and CDR2 YYNGEE.

This clone was found a few times. The chain couples TRBV6-1 to TRBJ2-2, with D maybe TRBD1 (6 bases). Germline assignment: CDR1 MNHNS and CDR2 SASEGT. The length of the CDR3 is 15 residues. V gave up 3 bases and J gave up 2 bases, with 10 bases separating them. The CDR3 DNA sequence: TGTGCCAGCAGTGACAGGGGCCGAAACACCGGGGAGCTGTTTTTT. It specifies CASSDRGRNTGELFF.